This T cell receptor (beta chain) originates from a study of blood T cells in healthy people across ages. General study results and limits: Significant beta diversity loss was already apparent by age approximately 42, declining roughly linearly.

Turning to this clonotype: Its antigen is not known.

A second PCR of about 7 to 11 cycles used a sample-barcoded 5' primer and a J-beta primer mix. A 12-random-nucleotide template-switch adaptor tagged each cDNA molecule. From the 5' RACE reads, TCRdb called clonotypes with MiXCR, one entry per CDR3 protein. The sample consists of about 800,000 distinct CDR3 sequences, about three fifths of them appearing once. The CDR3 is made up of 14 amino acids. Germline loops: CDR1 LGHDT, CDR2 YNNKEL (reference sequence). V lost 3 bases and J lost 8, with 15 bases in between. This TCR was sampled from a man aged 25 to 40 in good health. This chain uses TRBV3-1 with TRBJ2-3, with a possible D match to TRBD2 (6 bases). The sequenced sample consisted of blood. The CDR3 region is CASSHVGGSRTQYF. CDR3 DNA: TGTGCCAGCAGCCACGTCGGAGGGAGTCGTACGCAGTATTTT.